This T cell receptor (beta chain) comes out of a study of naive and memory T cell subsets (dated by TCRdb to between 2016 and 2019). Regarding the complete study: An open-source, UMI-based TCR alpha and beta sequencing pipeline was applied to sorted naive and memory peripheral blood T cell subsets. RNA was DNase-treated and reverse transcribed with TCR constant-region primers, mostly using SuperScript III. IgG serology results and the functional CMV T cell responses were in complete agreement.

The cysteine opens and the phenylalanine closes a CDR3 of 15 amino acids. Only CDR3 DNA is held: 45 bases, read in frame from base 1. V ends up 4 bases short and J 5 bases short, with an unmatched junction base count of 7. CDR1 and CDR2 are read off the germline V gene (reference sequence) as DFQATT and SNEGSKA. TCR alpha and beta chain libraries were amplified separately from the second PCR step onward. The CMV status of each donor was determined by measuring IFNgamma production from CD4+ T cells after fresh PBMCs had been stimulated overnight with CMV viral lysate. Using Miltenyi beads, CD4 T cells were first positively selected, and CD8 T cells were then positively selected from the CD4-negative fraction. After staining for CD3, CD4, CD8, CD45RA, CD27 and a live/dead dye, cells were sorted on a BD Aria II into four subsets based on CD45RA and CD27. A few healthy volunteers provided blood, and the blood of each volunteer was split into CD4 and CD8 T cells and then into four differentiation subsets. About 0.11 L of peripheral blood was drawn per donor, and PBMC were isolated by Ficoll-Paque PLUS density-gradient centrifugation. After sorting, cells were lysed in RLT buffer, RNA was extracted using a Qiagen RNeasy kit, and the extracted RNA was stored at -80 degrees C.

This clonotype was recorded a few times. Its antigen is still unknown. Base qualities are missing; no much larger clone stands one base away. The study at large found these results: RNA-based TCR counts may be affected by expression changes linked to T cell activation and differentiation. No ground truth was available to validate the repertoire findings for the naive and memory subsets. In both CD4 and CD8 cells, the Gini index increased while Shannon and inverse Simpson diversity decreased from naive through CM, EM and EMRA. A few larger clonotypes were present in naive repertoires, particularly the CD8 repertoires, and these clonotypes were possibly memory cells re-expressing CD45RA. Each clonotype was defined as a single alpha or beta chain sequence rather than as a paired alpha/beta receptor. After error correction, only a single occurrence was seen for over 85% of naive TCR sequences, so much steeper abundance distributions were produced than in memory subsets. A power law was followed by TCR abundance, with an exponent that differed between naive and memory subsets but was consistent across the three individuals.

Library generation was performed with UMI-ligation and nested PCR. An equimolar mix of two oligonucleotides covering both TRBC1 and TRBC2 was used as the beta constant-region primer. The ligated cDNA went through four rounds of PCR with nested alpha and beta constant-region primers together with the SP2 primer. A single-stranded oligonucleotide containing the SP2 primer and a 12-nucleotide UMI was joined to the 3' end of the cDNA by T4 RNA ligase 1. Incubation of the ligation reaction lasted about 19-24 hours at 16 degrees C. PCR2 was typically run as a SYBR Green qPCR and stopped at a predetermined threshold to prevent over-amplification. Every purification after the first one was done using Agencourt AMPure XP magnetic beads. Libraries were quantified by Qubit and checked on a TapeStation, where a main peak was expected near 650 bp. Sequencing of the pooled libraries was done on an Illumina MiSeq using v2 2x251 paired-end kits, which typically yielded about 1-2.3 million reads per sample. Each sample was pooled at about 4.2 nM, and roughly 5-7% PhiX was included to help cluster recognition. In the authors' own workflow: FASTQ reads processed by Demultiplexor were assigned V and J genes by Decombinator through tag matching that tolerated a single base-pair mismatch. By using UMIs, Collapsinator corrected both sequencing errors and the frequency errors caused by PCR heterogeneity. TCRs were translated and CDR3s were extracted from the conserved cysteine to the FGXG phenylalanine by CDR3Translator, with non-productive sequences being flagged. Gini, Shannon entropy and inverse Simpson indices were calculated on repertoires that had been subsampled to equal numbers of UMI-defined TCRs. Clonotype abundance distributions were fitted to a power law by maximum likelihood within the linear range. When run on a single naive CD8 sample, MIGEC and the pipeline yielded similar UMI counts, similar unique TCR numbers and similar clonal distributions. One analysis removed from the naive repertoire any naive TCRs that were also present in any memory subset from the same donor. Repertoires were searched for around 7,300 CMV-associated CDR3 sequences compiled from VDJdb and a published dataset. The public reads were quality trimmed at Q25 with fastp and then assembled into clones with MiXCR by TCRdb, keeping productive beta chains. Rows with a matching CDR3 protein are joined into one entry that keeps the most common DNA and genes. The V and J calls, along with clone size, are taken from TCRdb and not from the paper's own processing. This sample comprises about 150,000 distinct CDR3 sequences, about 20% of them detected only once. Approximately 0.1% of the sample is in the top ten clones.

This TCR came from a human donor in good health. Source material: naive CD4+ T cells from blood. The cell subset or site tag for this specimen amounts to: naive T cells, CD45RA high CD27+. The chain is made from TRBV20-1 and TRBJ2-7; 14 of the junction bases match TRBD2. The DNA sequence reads TGCAGTGCTAACGACGGGACTAGCGGGAGTCACGAGCAGTACTTC. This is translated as CSANDGTSGSHEQYF.